The 30 T cell receptor beta chains given below trace back to one sample, sequenced in a study of metastatic and nonmetastatic thyroid tumors. TCRdb ran MiXCR on the PCR reads. The profile covers about 59,000 clones, with 25% to 30% appearing a single time and more than 15% taken by the ten largest. Not a single patient had been given any form of treatment at any point before undergoing thyroid surgery. The sequenced material came from blood. The receptor set was obtained from a female donor with papillary thyroid cancer or a benign thyroid nodule (not recorded which). Some clones in this sample may be carry-over from other donors' samples.

This clone is labeled medium-sized. The rearrangement joins TRBV6-1 to TRBJ1-1; perhaps TRBD1 as D (6 bases). The V gene lost 5 bases and the J gene lost 11 bases, with 21 bases spanning the gap. The CDR3 runs to 14 residues. Germline CDR1 is MNHNS and CDR2 is SASEGT. CDR3 sequence reads: CASSLQGASLSAFF. The DNA of the CDR3 is TGTGCCAGCAGTCTACAGGGCGCCTCACTCTCGGCTTTCTTT.

The V gene is TRBV6-1, the J gene TRBJ2-1; 8 positions agree with TRBD1. Germline lookup yields CDR1 MNHNS and CDR2 SASEGT. The trim removed 10 bases at V and 6 bases at J, leaving 20 bases unmatched. This CDR3 is 17 amino acids long. Here the CDR3 reads CATDQGVDRGALNEQFF. In DNA form, the CDR3 reads TGTGCCACCGATCAGGGCGTAGACAGGGGCGCCCTCAATGAGCAGTTCTTC.

Concerning this clone itself: In this CDR3 the conserved last residue, phenylalanine or tryptophan, is missing, so a read error is likely. The chain recombines TRBV19 with TRBJ2-1, with 10 bases aligning to TRBD1. V shed 6 bases and J 6 bases; nucleotides not matched to a gene: 11. The germline gives CDR1 LNHDA, CDR2 SQIVND (reference sequence). The CDR3 length is 16 residues. CDR3 sequence (DNA): TGTGCCAGTAGCCTAGGTAGGGACAGGGGCCTCAATGAGCAGTTCTGC. Protein sequence: CASSLGRDRGLNEQFC.

The table lists this clone with a few counts. V usage is TRBV2 and J usage is TRBJ1-3; D might be TRBD1 (6 bases). This CDR3 spans 15 amino acids. V lost 3 bases, J lost 4 bases, and 13 bases lay in between. Germline V CDR1 and CDR2: SNHLY, FYNNEI. CDR3 protein: CASSDRAGDGNTIYF. In nucleotides, the CDR3 is TGTGCCAGCAGTGATAGGGCAGGGGACGGAAACACCATATATTTT. Full variable domain (rest looked up from reference TRBV2 and TRBJ1-3): EPEVTQTPSHQVTQMGQEVILRCVPISNHLYFYWYRQILGQKVEFLVSFYNNEISEKSEIFDDQFSVERPDGSNFTLKIRSTKLEDSAMYFCASSDRAGDGNTIYFGEGSWLTVV.

This clone was seen a handful of times. The gene calls are TRBV20-1 and TRBJ2-7; 9 nucleotides align to TRBD2. Trimming at V came to 6 bases and at J to 2 bases, leaving 8 bases not matched to a gene. This CDR3 comprises 14 residues. Germline V gives CDR1 DFQATT, CDR2 SNEGSKA (reference sequence). CDR3 in DNA: TGCAGTGCCGTAGGAGCGGGAGGTACCTACGAGCAGTACTTC. Encoded protein: CSAVGAGGTYEQYF.

The rearrangement links TRBV4-1 to TRBJ2-1; D perhaps matches TRBD2 (6 bases). From germline, CDR1 is MGHRA and CDR2 YSYEKL. Trimming shortened V by 2 bases and J by 13 bases, and 15 bases separated the two germline ends. The CDR3 totals 13 residues. DNA of the CDR3: TGCGCCAGCAGCCAATTACCGGGAGTTCGTCAGTTCTTC. Translating it yields CASSQLPGVRQFF.

The chain carries TRBV7-6 and TRBJ2-3, with D possibly being TRBD2 (7 bases). V was shortened by 4 bases and J by 2 bases, with 16 bases between the two germline ends. CDR1 and CDR2 from the germline V gene are SGHVS and FNYEAQ. CDR3 length: 16 residues. The CDR3 region is CASSWGAGVFTDTQYF. The DNA of the CDR3 is TGTGCCAGCAGCTGGGGGGCGGGAGTCTTCACAGATACGCAGTATTTT.

The rearrangement joins TRBV4-1 to TRBJ1-6, with 8 bases matching TRBD1. V lost 7 bases, J lost 2 bases, and 4 bases stayed unmatched. This CDR3 comprises 15 residues. CDR1 is MGHRA, CDR2 YSYEKL, per germline. Here the CDR3 reads CASNPGGAYNSPLHF. The CDR3 region has the DNA TGCGCCAGCAACCCAGGGGGCGCCTATAATTCACCCCTCCACTTT.

This clone was counted at least ten times. The CDR3 DNA reads TGTGCCAGCGGCCAACCCTTGGGGGGAGGCACTAATGAAAAACTGTTTTTT. It codes for CASGQPLGGGTNEKLFF. The J gene is TRBJ1-4, the V gene TRBV7-6; D possibly corresponds to TRBD1 (5 bases). The germline CDR1 and CDR2 sequences are SGHVS and FNYEAQ. The V end was cut by 8 bases, the J end by 2 bases, with 21 bases between. The CDR3 covers 17 residues.

This clone has a handful of counts. This chain joins TRBV19 and TRBJ2-1, with 9 nucleotides matching TRBD1. Germline V gene lookup returns CDR1 LNHDA and CDR2 SQIVND (reference sequence). The J segment lost 6 bases and the V segment lost 7 bases, leaving 4 bases of the junction unmatched. The CDR3 consists of 13 residues. This CDR3 is CASTMTGGNEQFF. The CDR3 DNA reads TGTGCCAGTACCATGACAGGGGGCAATGAGCAGTTCTTC.

With respect to this clone: Different DNA sequences within this sample yield the same CDR3. The chain couples TRBV7-2 to TRBJ2-3; D gene ambiguous. This CDR3 is built from 14 residues. With 3 bases removed from V and 3 bases from J, the gap between germline ends came to 10 bases. Germline CDR1 reads SGHTA; CDR2 reads FQGNSA. The CDR3 nucleotides read TGTGCCAGCAGCTTGACACTGGGGACAGATACGCAGTATTTT. Translation gives CASSLTLGTDTQYF.

This clone was detected a few times. This chain links TRBV28 with TRBJ1-1; tentative D call: TRBD1 (5 bases). This CDR3 region has 16 residues. Germline CDR1 and CDR2: MDHEN and SYDVKM. V was pared by 0 bases and J by 4 bases, with 15 bases between. CDR3 loop: CASSLWVTVRGTEAFF. CDR3 DNA sequence: TGTGCCAGCAGTTTATGGGTTACAGTTAGGGGCACTGAAGCTTTCTTT.

This clone was observed a handful of times. This rearrangement joins TRBV27 to TRBJ2-3; 9 positions match TRBD2. The CDR3 extends over 15 amino acids. J lost 4 bases, V lost 9 bases, and 11 bases had no gene match. The V gene's germline CDR1 is MNHEY and CDR2 SMNVEV (reference sequence). CDR3 in amino acids: CASSLSGSPSDTQYF. CDR3 DNA sequence: TGTGCCAGTAGCCTTAGCGGGAGTCCCTCAGATACGCAGTATTTT.

This CDR3 is CASSMTTNTEAFF. In DNA, the CDR3 is TGCGCCAGCAGCATGACAACTAACACTGAAGCTTTCTTT. The chain uses TRBV5-1 and TRBJ1-1; D is ambiguous. This CDR3 comprises 13 residues. Germline V gene sequence: CDR1 SGHRS, CDR2 YFSETQ. V lost 4 bases and J 2 bases, leaving 9 bases between the germline ends.

This clone was found a few times. The J gene is TRBJ2-7, the V gene TRBV6-1; D might be TRBD1 or TRBD2, each matching 5 bases. The CDR3 contains 13 residues. Trimming took 5 bases from V and 4 from J, leaving 12 bases between them. CDR1 is MNHNS, CDR2 SASEGT, per germline. CDR3 sequence reads: CASSSGARYEQYF. The CDR3, as DNA: TGTGCCAGCAGTTCCGGGGCGCGGTACGAGCAGTACTTC.

This clone was found once. V is TRBV11-1 and J is TRBJ1-2, with unresolved D. This CDR3 has 16 residues. CDR1 and CDR2 (germline): SGHAT, FQDESV (reference sequence). V was trimmed by 4 bases and J by 4 bases, leaving 19 bases between them. The CDR3 protein is CASSSTEGVGRYGYTF. As DNA, the CDR3 is TGTGCCAGCAGCTCAACAGAGGGCGTAGGTCGCTATGGCTACACCTTC.

This clone has at least ten counts. The genes are TRBV2 and TRBJ1-4; D remains unclear. Per germline, CDR1 SNHLY and CDR2 FYNNEI. The CDR3 length is 14 residues. V lost 7 bases and J 6 bases, leaving 15 bases between the germline ends. In nucleotides, the CDR3 is TGTGCCAGCACTACGCCGGGATATTATGAAAAACTGTTTTTT. Translated: CASTTPGYYEKLFF. The variable domain in full, completed from reference TRBV2 and TRBJ1-4, reads EPEVTQTPSHQVTQMGQEVILRCVPISNHLYFYWYRQILGQKVEFLVSFYNNEISEKSEIFDDQFSVERPDGSNFTLKIRSTKLEDSAMYFCASTTPGYYEKLFFGSGTQLSVL.

The rearrangement joins TRBV15 to TRBJ1-2, with D perhaps TRBD1 (5 bases). This CDR3 spans 14 amino acids. The V end lost 0 bases, the J end lost 8 bases, and 13 bases lay between the germline ends. CDR1 LNHNV and CDR2 YYDKDF come from the germline V gene (reference sequence). The CDR3 DNA sequence: TGTGCCACCAGCAGAGATTTAGGGGATCAAGGCTACACCTTC. It translates to CATSRDLGDQGYTF.

This clone was seen many times. The chain has TRBV19 and TRBJ1-1, with 8 positions matching TRBD1. This CDR3 spans 16 amino acids. V lost 2 bases, J lost 3 bases, and 8 bases stayed unmatched. CDR1 is LNHDA and CDR2 is SQIVND in the germline V gene (reference sequence). The CDR3 bases are TGTGCCAGTAGTATATTCTCGGACAGGGTAGACACTGAAGCTTTCTTT. Translated, it gives CASSIFSDRVDTEAFF.

This clone has ten or more counts. This chain connects TRBV7-8 to TRBJ1-5; 12 nucleotides agree with TRBD1. The germline V gene has CDR1 SGHVS and CDR2 FQNEAQ. The CDR3 covers 16 residues. With V trimmed by 4 bases and J by 7 bases, 8 bases remained unmatched. DNA for the CDR3: TGTGCCAGCAGCTACGGGACAGGGGGCGAGGGACAGCCCCAGCATTTT. Protein product: CASSYGTGGEGQPQHF.

This clone was found many times. J is TRBJ2-2 and V is TRBV11-3; no definite D call. The CDR3 spans 14 residues. The ends were cut back, 5 bases at V and 1 base at J, with 8 bases in the middle. The germline V gene encodes CDR1 SGHNT and CDR2 YENEEA. The CDR3 coding sequence is TGTGCCAGCAGCCCCCGACAGAACACCGGGGAGCTGTTTTTT. This codes for CASSPRQNTGELFF.

Only a few counts were recorded for this clone. V usage is TRBV24-1 and J usage is TRBJ2-7, with TRBD1 as a possible D gene (6 bases). Germline V lookup: CDR1 KGHDR, CDR2 SFDVKD. The CDR3 totals 16 residues. V was clipped by 2 bases and J by 3 bases, with 16 bases between them. The CDR3 DNA follows: TGTGCCACCAGTGATTCCCTGAGGGGGAGCGACTACGAGCAGTACTTC. The encoded protein is CATSDSLRGSDYEQYF.

This clone has a handful of counts. The rearrangement uses TRBV29-1 and TRBJ2-7; unclear D gene. Deletions cut 1 base from V and 2 bases from J, with 9 bases between. The CDR3 is made up of 13 amino acids. Germline CDR1 reads SQVTM; CDR2 reads ANQGSEA. The CDR3 coding sequence is TGCAGCGTTGAAGGGGATACTACCTACGAGCAGTACTTC. Amino acids: CSVEGDTTYEQYF.

This clone came up many times. The chain joins TRBV18 to TRBJ2-7; D is undetermined. The V gene lost 0 bases and the J gene lost 2 bases, with 8 bases spanning the gap. Per germline, CDR1 KGHSH and CDR2 LQKENI. CDR3 length: 14 residues. In nucleotides, the CDR3 is TGTGCCAGCTCACCACCACAAGAAGCCTACGAGCAGTACTTC. Protein product: CASSPPQEAYEQYF.

Here the CDR3 reads CASSQNPREGEETQYF. The CDR3 nucleotides read TGTGCCAGCAGCCAAAACCCAAGGGAGGGAGAAGAGACCCAGTACTTC. V is TRBV4-2 and J is TRBJ2-5; 7 positions agree with TRBD2. CDR3 size: 16 residues. CDR1 and CDR2 (germline): LGHNA, YNFKEQ. V shed 2 bases and J 3 bases; nucleotides not matched to a gene: 9.

CDR3 sequence: CASSGNYRGQFGYTF. CDR3 coding DNA: TGTGCCAGCAGCGGAAATTACAGGGGGCAGTTTGGCTACACCTTC. The chain carries TRBV9 and TRBJ1-2; 9 nucleotides match TRBD1. The CDR3 loop spans 15 amino acids. Germline trimming cut 3 bases from V and 7 bases from J; bases unmatched to any gene: 10. The germline V gene has CDR1 SGDLS and CDR2 YYNGEE.

By sample share, this clone is medium-sized. This rearrangement joins TRBV27 to TRBJ2-5; D is perhaps TRBD1 or TRBD2 (6 bases each). The V end was cut by 7 bases, the J end by 2 bases, with 17 bases between. Germline assignment: CDR1 MNHEY and CDR2 SMNVEV (reference sequence). The CDR3 is 15 residues long. Here the CDR3 DNA reads TGTGCCAGCAAAAGGACGGGGGCGGCGCAAGAGACCCAGTACTTC. Protein: CASKRTGAAQETQYF.

The CDR3 sequence: CASGVSGGPYEQYF. In DNA form, the CDR3 reads TGCGCCAGCGGGGTTTCAGGGGGTCCCTACGAGCAGTACTTC. This chain connects TRBV5-1 to TRBJ2-7; 7 bases agree with TRBD1. CDR3 size: 14 residues. Per the germline V gene, CDR1 is SGHRS and CDR2 is YFSETQ. With V trimmed by 7 bases and J by 2 bases, 9 bases remained unmatched.

There are many counts of this clone. V and J are TRBV7-2 and TRBJ2-1; no definite D call. Germline values: CDR1 SGHTA, CDR2 FQGNSA. V lost 0 bases and J 2 bases, leaving 8 bases between the germline ends. The CDR3 extends over 15 amino acids. The CDR3 DNA follows: TGTGCCAGCAGCTTAGCGACGGAGCCCTACAATGAGCAGTTCTTC. Translating gives CASSLATEPYNEQFF.

The V and J genes are TRBV10-3 and TRBJ2-7; 11 nucleotides line up with TRBD2. J lost 4 bases, V lost 2 bases, and 4 bases had no gene match. CDR3 length equals 15 residues. Germline CDR1 is ENHRY and CDR2 is SYGVKD. The CDR3 here is CAISEGTSGSYEQYF. The CDR3 DNA reads as TGTGCCATCAGTGAGGGGACTAGCGGATCGTACGAGCAGTACTTC.